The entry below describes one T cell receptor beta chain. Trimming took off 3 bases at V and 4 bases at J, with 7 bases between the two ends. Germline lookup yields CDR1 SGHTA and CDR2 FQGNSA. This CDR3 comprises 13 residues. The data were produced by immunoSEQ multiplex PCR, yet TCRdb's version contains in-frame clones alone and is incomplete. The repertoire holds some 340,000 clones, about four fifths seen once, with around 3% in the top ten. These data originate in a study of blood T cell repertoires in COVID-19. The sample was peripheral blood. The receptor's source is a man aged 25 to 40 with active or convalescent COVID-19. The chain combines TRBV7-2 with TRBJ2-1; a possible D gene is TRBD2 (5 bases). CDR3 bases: TGTGCCAGCAGCTTGGAGGTTTACAATGAGCAGTTCTTC. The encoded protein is CASSLEVYNEQFF.